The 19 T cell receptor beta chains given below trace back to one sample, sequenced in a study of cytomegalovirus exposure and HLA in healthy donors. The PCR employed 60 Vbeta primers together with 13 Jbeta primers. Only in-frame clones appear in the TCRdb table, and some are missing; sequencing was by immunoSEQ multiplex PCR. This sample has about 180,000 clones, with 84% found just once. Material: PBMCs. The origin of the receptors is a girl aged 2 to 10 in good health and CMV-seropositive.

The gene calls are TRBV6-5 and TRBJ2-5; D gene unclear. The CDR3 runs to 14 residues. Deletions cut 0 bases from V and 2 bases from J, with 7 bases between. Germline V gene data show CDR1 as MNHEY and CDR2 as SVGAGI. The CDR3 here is CASSYSATQETQYF. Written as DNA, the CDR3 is TGTGCCAGCAGTTACTCAGCTACTCAAGAGACCCAGTACTTC.

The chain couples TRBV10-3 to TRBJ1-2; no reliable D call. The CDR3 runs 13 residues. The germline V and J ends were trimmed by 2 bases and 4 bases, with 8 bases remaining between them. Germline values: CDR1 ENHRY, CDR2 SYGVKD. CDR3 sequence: CAISETPLYGYTF. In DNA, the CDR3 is TGTGCCATCAGTGAGACACCCCTCTATGGCTACACCTTC.

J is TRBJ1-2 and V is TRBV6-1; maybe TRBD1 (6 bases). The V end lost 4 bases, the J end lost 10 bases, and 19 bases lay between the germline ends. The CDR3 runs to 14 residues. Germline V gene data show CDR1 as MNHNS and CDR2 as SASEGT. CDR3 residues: CASSGPGHWGDYTF. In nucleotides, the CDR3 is TGTGCCAGCAGTGGACCGGGACACTGGGGTGACTACACCTTC.

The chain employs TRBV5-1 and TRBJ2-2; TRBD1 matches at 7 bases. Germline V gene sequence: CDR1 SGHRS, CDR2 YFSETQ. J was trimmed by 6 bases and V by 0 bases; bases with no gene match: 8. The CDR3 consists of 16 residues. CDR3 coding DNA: TGCGCCAGCAGCTTGGAAGGGACAGTACGGCCCGGGGAGCTGTTTTTT. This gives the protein CASSLEGTVRPGELFF.

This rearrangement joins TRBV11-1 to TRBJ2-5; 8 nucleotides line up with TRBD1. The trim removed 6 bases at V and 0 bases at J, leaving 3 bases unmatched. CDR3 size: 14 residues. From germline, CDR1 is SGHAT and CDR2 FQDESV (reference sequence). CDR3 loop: CASSRTGNQETQYF. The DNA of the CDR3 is TGTGCCAGCAGTCGGACAGGGAACCAAGAGACCCAGTACTTC.

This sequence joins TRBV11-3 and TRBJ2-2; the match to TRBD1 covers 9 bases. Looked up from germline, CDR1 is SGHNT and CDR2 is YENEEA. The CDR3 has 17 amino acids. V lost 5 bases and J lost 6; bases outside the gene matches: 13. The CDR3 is CASSPSGWGQGAGELFF. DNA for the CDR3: TGTGCCAGCAGCCCGTCGGGTTGGGGACAGGGAGCCGGGGAGCTGTTTTTT.

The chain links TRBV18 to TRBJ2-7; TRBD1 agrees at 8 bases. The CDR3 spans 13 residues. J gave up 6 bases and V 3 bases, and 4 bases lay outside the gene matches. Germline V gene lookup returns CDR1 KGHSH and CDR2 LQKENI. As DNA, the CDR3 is TGTGCCAGCTCACCGAGAGACAGGGGCGAGCAGTACTTC. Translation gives CASSPRDRGEQYF.

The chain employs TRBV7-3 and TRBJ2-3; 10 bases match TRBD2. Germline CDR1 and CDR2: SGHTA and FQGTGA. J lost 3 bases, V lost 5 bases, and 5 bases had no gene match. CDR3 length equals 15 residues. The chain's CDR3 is CASSRASGSTDTQYF. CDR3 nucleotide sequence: TGTGCCAGCAGCCGGGCTAGCGGGAGTACAGATACGCAGTATTTT.

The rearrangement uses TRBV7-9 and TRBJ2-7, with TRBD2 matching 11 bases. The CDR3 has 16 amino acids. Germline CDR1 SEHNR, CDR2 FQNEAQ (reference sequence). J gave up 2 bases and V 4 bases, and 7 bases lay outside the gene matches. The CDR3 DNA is TGTGCCAGCAGCTACCGGACTAGCGGGCATACCTACGAGCAGTACTTC. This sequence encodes CASSYRTSGHTYEQYF.

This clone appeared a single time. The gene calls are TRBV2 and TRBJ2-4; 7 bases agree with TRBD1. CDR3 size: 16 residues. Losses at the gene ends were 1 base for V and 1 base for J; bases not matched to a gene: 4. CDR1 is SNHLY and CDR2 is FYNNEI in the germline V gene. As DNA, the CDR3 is TGTGCCAGCAGTGAAGAGGGGGCCCTGGCCAAAAACATTCAGTACTTC. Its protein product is CASSEEGALAKNIQYF.

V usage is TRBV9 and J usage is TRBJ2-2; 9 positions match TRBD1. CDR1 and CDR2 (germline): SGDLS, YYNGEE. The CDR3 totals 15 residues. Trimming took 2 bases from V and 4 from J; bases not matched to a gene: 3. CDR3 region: CASSVATGGTGELFF. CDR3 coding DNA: TGTGCCAGCAGCGTCGCGACAGGGGGCACCGGGGAGCTGTTTTTT. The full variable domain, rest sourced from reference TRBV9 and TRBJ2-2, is DSGVTQTPKHLITATGQRVTLRCSPRSGDLSVYWYQQSLDQGLQFLIQYYNGEERAKGNILERFSAQQFPDLHSELNLSSLELGDSALYFCASSVATGGTGELFFGEGSRLTVL.

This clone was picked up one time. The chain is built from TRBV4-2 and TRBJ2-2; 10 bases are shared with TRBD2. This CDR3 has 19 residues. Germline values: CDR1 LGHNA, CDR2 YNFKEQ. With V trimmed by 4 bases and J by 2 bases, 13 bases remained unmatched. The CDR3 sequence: CASSPRGLAANPNTGELFF. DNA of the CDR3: TGTGCCAGCAGCCCAAGAGGACTAGCGGCCAATCCTAACACCGGGGAGCTGTTTTTT.

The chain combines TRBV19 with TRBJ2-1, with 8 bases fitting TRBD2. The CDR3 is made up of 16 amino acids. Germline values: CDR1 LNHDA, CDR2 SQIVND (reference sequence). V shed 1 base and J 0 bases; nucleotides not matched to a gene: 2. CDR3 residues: CASSIVTSGSYNEQFF. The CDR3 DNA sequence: TGTGCCAGTAGTATAGTAACTAGCGGCTCCTACAATGAGCAGTTCTTC.

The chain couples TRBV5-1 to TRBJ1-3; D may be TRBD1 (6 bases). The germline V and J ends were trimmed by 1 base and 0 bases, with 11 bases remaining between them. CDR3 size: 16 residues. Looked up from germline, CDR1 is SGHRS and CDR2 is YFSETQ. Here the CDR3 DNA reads TGCGCCAGCAGCTTGACCAGGGGCTACTCTGGAAACACCATATATTTT. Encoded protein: CASSLTRGYSGNTIYF.

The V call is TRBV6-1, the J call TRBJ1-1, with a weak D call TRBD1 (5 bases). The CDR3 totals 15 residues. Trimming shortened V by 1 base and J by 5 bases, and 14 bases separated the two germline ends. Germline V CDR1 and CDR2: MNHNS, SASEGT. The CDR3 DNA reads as TGTGCCAGCAGTGAAGTCTTCGGGGGTCAGACTGAAGCTTTCTTT. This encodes CASSEVFGGQTEAFF.

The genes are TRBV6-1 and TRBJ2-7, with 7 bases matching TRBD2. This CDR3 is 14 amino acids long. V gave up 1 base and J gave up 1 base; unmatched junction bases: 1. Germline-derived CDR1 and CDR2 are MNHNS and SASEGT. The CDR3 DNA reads TGTGCCAGCAGTGAAGGGACTAGATCCTACGAGCAGTACTTC. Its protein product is CASSEGTRSYEQYF.

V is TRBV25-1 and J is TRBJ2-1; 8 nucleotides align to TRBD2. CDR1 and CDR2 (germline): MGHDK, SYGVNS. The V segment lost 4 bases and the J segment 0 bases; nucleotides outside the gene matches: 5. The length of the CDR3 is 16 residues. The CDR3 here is CASSGERESSYNEQFF. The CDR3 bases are TGTGCCAGCAGTGGTGAGCGGGAGAGCTCCTACAATGAGCAGTTCTTC.

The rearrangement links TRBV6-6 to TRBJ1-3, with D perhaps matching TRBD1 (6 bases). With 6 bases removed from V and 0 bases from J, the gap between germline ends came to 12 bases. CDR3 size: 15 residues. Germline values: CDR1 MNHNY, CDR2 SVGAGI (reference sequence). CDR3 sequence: CASRRDRNSGNTIYF. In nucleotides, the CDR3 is TGTGCCAGCAGGAGAGACAGGAACTCTGGAAACACCATATATTTT.

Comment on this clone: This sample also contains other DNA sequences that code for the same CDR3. This CDR3 reads CASYTGTSGFGFPLEQYF. Here the CDR3 DNA reads TGTGCCAGCTATACCGGGACTAGCGGGTTCGGTTTCCCCCTCGAGCAGTACTTC. This chain uses TRBV25-1 with TRBJ2-7; 12 bases fit TRBD2. This CDR3 is built from 18 residues. Germline V gene lookup returns CDR1 MGHDK and CDR2 SYGVNS. V lost 8 bases, J lost 6 bases, and 20 bases stayed unmatched.